This T cell receptor (beta chain) was captured in a study of human T cells and chemical hapten exposure. This clonotype came up a few times. The time point was: patch test 2, 6 weeks after DPC sensitization. Treatment indicated: therapeutic diphenylcyclopropenone sensitization with weekly scalp DPC. TCRdb reanalysed the RACE reads using MiXCR and keeps one entry per CDR3 protein. The table has roughly 92,000 distinct CDR3 sequences, 10% to 12% seen once. This clonotype originated in a woman aged 40 to 50 with alopecia areata. Some clones in this sample may be carry-over from other donors' samples. Sequencing used whole blood, obtained in connection with sensitization to the hapten diphenylcyclopropenone (DPC).

The CDR3 region has the DNA TGTGCCAGCAGTTTACAGGGTCGTCCTGGAAACACCATATATTTT. This encodes CASSLQGRPGNTIYF. The chain combines TRBV27 with TRBJ1-3; D perhaps matches TRBD1 (5 bases). Germline CDR1 MNHEY, CDR2 SMNVEV (reference sequence). CDR3 length equals 15 residues. The germline V and J ends were trimmed by 2 bases and 2 bases, with 10 bases remaining between them.